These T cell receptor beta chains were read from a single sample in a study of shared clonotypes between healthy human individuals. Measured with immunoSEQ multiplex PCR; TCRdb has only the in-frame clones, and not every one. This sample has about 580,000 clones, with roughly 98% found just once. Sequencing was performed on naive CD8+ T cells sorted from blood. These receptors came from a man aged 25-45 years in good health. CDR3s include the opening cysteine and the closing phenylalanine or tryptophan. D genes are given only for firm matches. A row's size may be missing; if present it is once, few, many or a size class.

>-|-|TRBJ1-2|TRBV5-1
TGCGCCAGCAGCGAACCCAGCATGGACTATGGCTACACCTTC
CASSEPSMDYGYTF
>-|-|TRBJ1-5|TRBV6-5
TGTGCCAGCAGTTTTCTTGGGAGTAGCAATCAGCCCCAGCATTTT
CASSFLGSSNQPQHF
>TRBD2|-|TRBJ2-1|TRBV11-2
TGTGCCAGCCTACCGCGGGAGCCTTACAATGAGCAGTTCTTC
CASLPREPYNEQFF
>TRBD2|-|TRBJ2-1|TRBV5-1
TGCGCCAGCAGCTTGGCGAGCGGGATGTCCAATGAGCAGTTCTTC
CASSLASGMSNEQFF
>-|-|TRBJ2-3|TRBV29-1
TGCAGCGTTGAAGGAGGGTCCGACCCGACAGATACGCAGTATTTT
CSVEGGSDPTDTQYF
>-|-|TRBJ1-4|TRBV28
TGTGCCAGCAGCTTATGGGGGAGCGCGGGGATGGATGAAAAACTGTTTTTT
CASSLWGSAGMDEKLFF
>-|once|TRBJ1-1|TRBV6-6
TGTGCCAGCAGTTTGGGATATAACACTGAAGCTTTCTTT
CASSLGYNTEAFF
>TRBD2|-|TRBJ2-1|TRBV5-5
TGTGCCAGCAGCTTGGATGTGACTAGCGGAAGCAGCTCCTACAATGAGCAGTTCTTC
CASSLDVTSGSSSYNEQFF
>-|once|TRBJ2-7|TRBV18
TGTGCCAGCTCACCTACAGGAGCCTACGAGCAGTACTTC
CASSPTGAYEQYF
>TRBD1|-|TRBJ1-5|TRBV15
TGTGCCACCAGCCTCCGGACAGGGCACCAGCCCCAGCATTTT
CATSLRTGHQPQHF
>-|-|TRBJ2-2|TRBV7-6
TGTGCCAGCAGCTTAGGGGGAAACACCGGGGAGCTGTTTTTT
CASSLGGNTGELFF
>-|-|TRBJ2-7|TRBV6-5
TGTGCCAGCAGTTACGATGGACTCCTCTACGAGCAGTACTTC
CASSYDGLLYEQYF
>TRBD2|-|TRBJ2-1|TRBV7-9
TGTGCCAGCAGTCCGTCCCTAGCGGGAGGGAGCAATGAGCAGTTCTTC
CASSPSLAGGSNEQFF
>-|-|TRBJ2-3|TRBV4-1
TGCGCCAGCAGCCAGATAGGGGGTAGGGGGACAGATACGCAGTATTTT
CASSQIGGRGTDTQYF
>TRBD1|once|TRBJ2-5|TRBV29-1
TGCAGCGTTGAAGATCAAAGTCAAGCGCTCAGGGGGGAGACCCAGTACTTC
CSVEDQSQALRGETQYF
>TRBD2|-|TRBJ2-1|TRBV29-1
TGCAGCGTCAGTGGTAGCGGGAGCTCCTACAATGAGCAGTTCTTC
CSVSGSGSSYNEQFF
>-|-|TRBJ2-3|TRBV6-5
TGTGCCAGCAGTTCTTACACAGATACGCAGTATTTT
CASSSYTDTQYF
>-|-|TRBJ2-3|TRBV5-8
TGTGCCAGCAGCTTCCCCCTTTCACACACAGATACGCAGTATTTT
CASSFPLSHTDTQYF
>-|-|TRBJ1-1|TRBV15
TGTGCCACCAGCAGAGGACAGTTGAACACTGAAGCTTTCTTT
CATSRGQLNTEAFF
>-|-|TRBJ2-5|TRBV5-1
TGCGCCAGCAGCTTGGCGGTGGGGGATTCCCAAGAGACCCAGTACTTC
CASSLAVGDSQETQYF
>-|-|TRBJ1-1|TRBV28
TGTGCCAGCAGCCCGGAGGTCCACACTGAAGCTTTCTTT
CASSPEVHTEAFF
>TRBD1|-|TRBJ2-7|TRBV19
TGTGCCAGTAGTATCGGGACAGCCGGCTACGAGCAGTACTTC
CASSIGTAGYEQYF
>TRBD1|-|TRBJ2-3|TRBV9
TGTGCCAGCAGCGGTACCGGGACAGGAGGCCCCGGTCGCACAGATACGCAGTATTTT
CASSGTGTGGPGRTDTQYF